This T cell receptor (beta chain) comes out of a study of blood T cell repertoires in COVID-19. Study summary: Material from acute and convalescent COVID-19 was sourced from the United States, Italy and Spain. T cells, B-cell-depleted T cells, or PBMCs provided the cDNA or gDNA that served as material.

This clone was observed a single time. In the study's own analysis: Estimated nucleated cell counts came from reference gene primer amplification. Profiling relied on immunoSEQ multiplex PCR, and the TCRdb table lists in-frame clones only, not all of them. The V and J calls and clone size are taken from that table; D and trimming were inferred from the DNA. The sample has hundreds of thousands of clones, approximately 90% seen once. V lost 0 bases and J 2 bases, leaving 7 bases between the germline ends. The CDR3 has 14 amino acids. Germline CDR1 is SGHRS and CDR2 is YFSETQ. The sequenced sample consisted of peripheral blood. The V call is TRBV5-1, the J call TRBJ2-3; no clear D gene. The TCR originated in a woman aged 18-29 years with acute or convalescent COVID-19. The CDR3 reads CASSLGSTTDTQYF. DNA of the CDR3: TGCGCCAGCAGCTTGGGATCTACCACAGATACGCAGTATTTT.